This T cell receptor (beta chain) stems from a study of cytomegalovirus exposure and HLA in healthy donors. Study-wide points: Sequencing likely generated an artifact that appeared as a cluster of highly shared sequence variants. Generally TCR sequences proved uncommon, though certain public TCRs appeared in numerous donors. TRBV6-2, TRBV6-3 and other indistinguishable V segments were excluded. Per published accounts, TCR beta sequences correctly predicted the HLA-A and HLA-B alleles of most subjects.

Remarks on this clone: Its antigen remains unknown.

The length of the CDR3 is 15 residues. Per the germline V gene, CDR1 is SGDLS and CDR2 is YYNGEE. V was pared by 10 bases and J by 1 base, with 18 bases between. The PCR used 60 Vbeta and 13 Jbeta primers. Method: immunoSEQ multiplex PCR; TCRdb's copy keeps in-frame clones and lacks some. Of about 130,000 clones in the sample, roughly 71% were seen once. The source is a woman between 50 and 59 years old in good health and CMV-seropositive. The rearrangement joins TRBV9 to TRBJ1-3; D is ambiguous. Sequencing was performed on PBMCs. CDR3: CAGTRDGVSGNTIYF. The CDR3 bases are TGTGCCGGTACACGCGACGGGGTATCTGGAAACACCATATATTTT.